Listed below are T cell receptor beta chains from one sample, sequenced in a study of OX40 agonist ivuxolimab in advanced cancers. Repertoires were generated with immunoSEQ multiplex PCR, while TCRdb's copy carries only in-frame clones and drops some. The table records tens of thousands of clones, approximately 81% of them present only once. Sequenced here: CD4+ or CD8+ T cells sorted from blood, sampled in a trial of the OX40 agonist ivuxolimab. These receptors originate from an adult with an advanced solid tumor such as melanoma, head and neck, liver or kidney cancer. Both conserved end residues are part of each CDR3. A D gene is named only where the DNA matches it firmly. Rows give clone size only sometimes, using once, few, many, or a class for an expanded clone.

D gene: TRBD2; J gene: TRBJ2-7; clone size: .; CDR3 length: 17; V gene: TRBV7-3; CDR3 protein: CASSLVHTSGSSYEQYF; CDR3 DNA: TGTGCCAGCAGCTTAGTCCACACTAGCGGGAGTTCCTACGAGCAGTACTTC
D gene: TRBD1; J gene: TRBJ2-7; clone size: .; CDR3 length: 13; V gene: TRBV30; CDR3 protein: CAWGQGATYEQYF; CDR3 DNA: TGTGCCTGGGGACAGGGGGCTACCTACGAGCAGTACTTC
D gene: .; J gene: TRBJ1-2; clone size: .; CDR3 length: 11; V gene: TRBV27; CDR3 protein: CASRNRGRYTF; CDR3 DNA: TGTGCCAGCAGAAATAGGGGTCGCTACACCTTC
D gene: TRBD1; J gene: TRBJ1-5; clone size: few; CDR3 length: 16; V gene: TRBV6-1; CDR3 protein: CASSDGTDLSNQPQHF; CDR3 DNA: TGTGCCAGCAGTGACGGGACAGACCTTAGCAATCAGCCCCAGCATTTT
D gene: TRBD1; J gene: TRBJ1-1; clone size: .; CDR3 length: 18; V gene: TRBV19; CDR3 protein: CASSIQIINRGLRAEAFF; CDR3 DNA: TGTGCCAGTAGTATCCAAATAATTAACAGGGGGCTTAGGGCTGAAGCTTTCTTT
D gene: .; J gene: TRBJ2-7; clone size: .; CDR3 length: 14; V gene: TRBV5-4; CDR3 protein: CASSSMSSTYEQYF; CDR3 DNA: TGTGCCAGCAGCTCAATGTCGTCAACCTACGAGCAGTACTTC
D gene: .; J gene: TRBJ2-3; clone size: .; CDR3 length: 15; V gene: TRBV2; CDR3 protein: CASSESLGGTDTQYF; CDR3 DNA: TGTGCCAGCAGTGAATCGCTGGGGGGCACAGATACGCAGTATTTT
D gene: TRBD2; J gene: TRBJ2-1; clone size: .; CDR3 length: 16; V gene: TRBV7-2; CDR3 protein: CASSQDGLAAYNEQFF; CDR3 DNA: TGTGCCAGCAGCCAAGATGGACTAGCGGCCTACAATGAGCAGTTCTTC
D gene: TRBD1; J gene: TRBJ1-1; clone size: .; CDR3 length: 14; V gene: TRBV19; CDR3 protein: CASSQQGAGTEAFF; CDR3 DNA: TGTGCCAGTAGTCAGCAGGGGGCCGGCACTGAAGCTTTCTTT
D gene: TRBD1; J gene: TRBJ2-2; clone size: .; CDR3 length: 17; V gene: TRBV19; CDR3 protein: CASIGEGDRDSTGELFF; CDR3 DNA: TGTGCCAGTATTGGGGAAGGGGACAGGGATTCAACCGGGGAGCTGTTTTTT
D gene: .; J gene: TRBJ1-2; clone size: .; CDR3 length: 15; V gene: TRBV27; CDR3 protein: CASRERDPGTDGYTF; CDR3 DNA: TGTGCCAGCAGGGAGCGGGACCCAGGTACGGATGGCTACACCTTC
D gene: TRBD1; J gene: TRBJ2-2; clone size: .; CDR3 length: 15; V gene: TRBV10-3; CDR3 protein: CAISDQQGARGELFF; CDR3 DNA: TGTGCCATCAGTGATCAACAGGGGGCACGAGGGGAGCTGTTTTTT
D gene: TRBD1; J gene: TRBJ2-7; clone size: .; CDR3 length: 18; V gene: TRBV5-1; CDR3 protein: CASRPSTGQGRSSYEQYF; CDR3 DNA: TGCGCCAGCAGACCAAGTACGGGACAGGGGAGGAGCTCCTACGAGCAGTACTTC
D gene: TRBD2; J gene: TRBJ2-7; clone size: .; CDR3 length: 14; V gene: TRBV18; CDR3 protein: CASSPGTSRYEQYF; CDR3 DNA: TGTGCCAGCTCACCAGGGACTAGCCGCTACGAGCAGTACTTC
D gene: TRBD2; J gene: TRBJ2-7; clone size: .; CDR3 length: 15; V gene: TRBV7-9; CDR3 protein: CASSLSGERGLEQYF; CDR3 DNA: TGTGCCAGCAGCTTATCTGGGGAGCGGGGGCTCGAGCAGTACTTC
D gene: TRBD1; J gene: TRBJ2-3; clone size: .; CDR3 length: 17; V gene: TRBV19; CDR3 protein: CASSIGTGQTGTDTQYF; CDR3 DNA: TGTGCCAGTAGTATTGGGACAGGTCAGACTGGGACAGATACGCAGTATTTT
D gene: TRBD1; J gene: TRBJ1-2; clone size: .; CDR3 length: 14; V gene: TRBV5-6; CDR3 protein: CASVQGATNYGYTF; CDR3 DNA: TGTGCCAGCGTGCAGGGGGCCACTAACTATGGCTACACCTTC
D gene: .; J gene: TRBJ1-2; clone size: .; CDR3 length: 12; V gene: TRBV19; CDR3 protein: CASRSGVVGYTF; CDR3 DNA: TGTGCCAGTAGGTCAGGGGTCGTTGGCTACACCTTC
D gene: .; J gene: TRBJ1-2; clone size: .; CDR3 length: 13; V gene: TRBV6-6; CDR3 protein: CASRHRDGYGYTF; CDR3 DNA: TGTGCCAGCCGTCACAGGGACGGATATGGCTACACCTTC
D gene: TRBD1; J gene: TRBJ2-1; clone size: .; CDR3 length: 12; V gene: TRBV29-1; CDR3 protein: CSVRTGGNEQFF; CDR3 DNA: TGCAGCGTCCGGACAGGGGGCAATGAGCAGTTCTTC
D gene: TRBD1; J gene: TRBJ2-4; clone size: .; CDR3 length: 14; V gene: TRBV5-1; CDR3 protein: CASSRGQEWDIQYF; CDR3 DNA: TGCGCCAGCAGCCGGGGACAGGAGTGGGACATTCAGTACTTC
D gene: TRBD1; J gene: TRBJ2-7; clone size: once; CDR3 length: 15; V gene: TRBV27; CDR3 protein: CASSLLPGQGAEQYF; CDR3 DNA: TGTGCCAGCAGTCTCCTCCCGGGACAGGGAGCCGAGCAGTACTTC
D gene: .; J gene: TRBJ1-2; clone size: many; CDR3 length: 12; V gene: TRBV15; CDR3 protein: CATSRDSSLSTF; CDR3 DNA: TGTGCCACCAGCAGAGATTCCAGTCTTAGCACCTTC
D gene: .; J gene: TRBJ1-5; clone size: .; CDR3 length: 14; V gene: TRBV6-5; CDR3 protein: CASSERYSNQPQHF; CDR3 DNA: TGTGCCAGCAGTGAACGGTATAGCAATCAGCCCCAGCATTTT
D gene: TRBD1; J gene: TRBJ1-1; clone size: .; CDR3 length: 17; V gene: TRBV18; CDR3 protein: CASSPPGQGGENTEAFF; CDR3 DNA: TGTGCCAGCTCACCACCAGGACAGGGGGGGGAGAACACTGAAGCTTTCTTT
D gene: .; J gene: TRBJ2-7; clone size: .; CDR3 length: 12; V gene: TRBV29-1; CDR3 protein: CSVEAGDDEQYF; CDR3 DNA: TGCAGCGTTGAGGCGGGCGACGACGAGCAGTACTTC
D gene: .; J gene: TRBJ1-1; clone size: .; CDR3 length: 14; V gene: TRBV14; CDR3 protein: CASSPQARNTEAFF; CDR3 DNA: TGTGCCAGCAGCCCCCAGGCCCGGAACACTGAAGCTTTCTTT